In its sample, the clone carrying this T cell receptor beta chain was seen a few times. This entry belongs to a study of identical twins. With V trimmed by 6 bases and J by 0 bases, 2 bases remained unmatched. The CDR3 extends over 14 amino acids. One entry per CDR3 protein results from TCRdb running MiXCR on the 5' RACE reads. Seen here are about 720,000 distinct CDR3 sequences, 18% observed once, and the top ten hold about 12%. This sample also belongs to another study, concerning T cells expressing NK-cell markers.

The origin of this receptor is a woman younger than 35 in good health. Sample: PBMCs. V gene TRBV12-3 or TRBV12-4 combines with J gene TRBJ2-1; 7 bases line up with TRBD2. The CDR3 DNA sequence: TGTGCCAGCAGGGGACTAAGCTCCTACAATGAGCAGTTCTTC. It encodes CASRGLSSYNEQFF.